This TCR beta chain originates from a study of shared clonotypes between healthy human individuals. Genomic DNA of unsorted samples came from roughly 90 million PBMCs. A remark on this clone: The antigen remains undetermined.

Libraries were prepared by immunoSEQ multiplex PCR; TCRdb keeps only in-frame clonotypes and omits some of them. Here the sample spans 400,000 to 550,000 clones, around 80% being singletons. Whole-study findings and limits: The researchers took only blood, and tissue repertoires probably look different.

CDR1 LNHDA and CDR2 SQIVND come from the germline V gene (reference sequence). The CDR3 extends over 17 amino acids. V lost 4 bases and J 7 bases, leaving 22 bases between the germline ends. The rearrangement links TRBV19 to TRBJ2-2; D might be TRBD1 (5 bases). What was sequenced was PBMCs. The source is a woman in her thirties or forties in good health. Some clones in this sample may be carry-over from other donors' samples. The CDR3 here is CASSTRQTVVVSGELFF. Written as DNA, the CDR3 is TGTGCCAGTAGTACCCGACAGACTGTGGTAGTTAGCGGGGAGCTGTTTTTT.